This TCR beta chain is from a study of control samples from healthy donors and cancer patients. The V gene's germline CDR1 is MNHEY and CDR2 SVGEGT. The CDR3 sequence is 14 residues long. V shed 5 bases and J 4 bases; nucleotides not matched to a gene: 4. The protocol was immunoSEQ multiplex PCR, while the TCRdb copy is restricted to in-frame clones and leaves out a portion. The table has about 120,000 clones, approximately 94% seen once. Sequencing used blood. This chain joins TRBV6-2 or TRBV6-3 and TRBJ2-5, with 10 bases aligning to TRBD1. This TCR derives from a man in his thirties or forties in good health. The CDR3 coding sequence is TGTGCCAGCAGTGACGGGACAGGGGTAGAGACCCAGTACTTC. Translated: CASSDGTGVETQYF.